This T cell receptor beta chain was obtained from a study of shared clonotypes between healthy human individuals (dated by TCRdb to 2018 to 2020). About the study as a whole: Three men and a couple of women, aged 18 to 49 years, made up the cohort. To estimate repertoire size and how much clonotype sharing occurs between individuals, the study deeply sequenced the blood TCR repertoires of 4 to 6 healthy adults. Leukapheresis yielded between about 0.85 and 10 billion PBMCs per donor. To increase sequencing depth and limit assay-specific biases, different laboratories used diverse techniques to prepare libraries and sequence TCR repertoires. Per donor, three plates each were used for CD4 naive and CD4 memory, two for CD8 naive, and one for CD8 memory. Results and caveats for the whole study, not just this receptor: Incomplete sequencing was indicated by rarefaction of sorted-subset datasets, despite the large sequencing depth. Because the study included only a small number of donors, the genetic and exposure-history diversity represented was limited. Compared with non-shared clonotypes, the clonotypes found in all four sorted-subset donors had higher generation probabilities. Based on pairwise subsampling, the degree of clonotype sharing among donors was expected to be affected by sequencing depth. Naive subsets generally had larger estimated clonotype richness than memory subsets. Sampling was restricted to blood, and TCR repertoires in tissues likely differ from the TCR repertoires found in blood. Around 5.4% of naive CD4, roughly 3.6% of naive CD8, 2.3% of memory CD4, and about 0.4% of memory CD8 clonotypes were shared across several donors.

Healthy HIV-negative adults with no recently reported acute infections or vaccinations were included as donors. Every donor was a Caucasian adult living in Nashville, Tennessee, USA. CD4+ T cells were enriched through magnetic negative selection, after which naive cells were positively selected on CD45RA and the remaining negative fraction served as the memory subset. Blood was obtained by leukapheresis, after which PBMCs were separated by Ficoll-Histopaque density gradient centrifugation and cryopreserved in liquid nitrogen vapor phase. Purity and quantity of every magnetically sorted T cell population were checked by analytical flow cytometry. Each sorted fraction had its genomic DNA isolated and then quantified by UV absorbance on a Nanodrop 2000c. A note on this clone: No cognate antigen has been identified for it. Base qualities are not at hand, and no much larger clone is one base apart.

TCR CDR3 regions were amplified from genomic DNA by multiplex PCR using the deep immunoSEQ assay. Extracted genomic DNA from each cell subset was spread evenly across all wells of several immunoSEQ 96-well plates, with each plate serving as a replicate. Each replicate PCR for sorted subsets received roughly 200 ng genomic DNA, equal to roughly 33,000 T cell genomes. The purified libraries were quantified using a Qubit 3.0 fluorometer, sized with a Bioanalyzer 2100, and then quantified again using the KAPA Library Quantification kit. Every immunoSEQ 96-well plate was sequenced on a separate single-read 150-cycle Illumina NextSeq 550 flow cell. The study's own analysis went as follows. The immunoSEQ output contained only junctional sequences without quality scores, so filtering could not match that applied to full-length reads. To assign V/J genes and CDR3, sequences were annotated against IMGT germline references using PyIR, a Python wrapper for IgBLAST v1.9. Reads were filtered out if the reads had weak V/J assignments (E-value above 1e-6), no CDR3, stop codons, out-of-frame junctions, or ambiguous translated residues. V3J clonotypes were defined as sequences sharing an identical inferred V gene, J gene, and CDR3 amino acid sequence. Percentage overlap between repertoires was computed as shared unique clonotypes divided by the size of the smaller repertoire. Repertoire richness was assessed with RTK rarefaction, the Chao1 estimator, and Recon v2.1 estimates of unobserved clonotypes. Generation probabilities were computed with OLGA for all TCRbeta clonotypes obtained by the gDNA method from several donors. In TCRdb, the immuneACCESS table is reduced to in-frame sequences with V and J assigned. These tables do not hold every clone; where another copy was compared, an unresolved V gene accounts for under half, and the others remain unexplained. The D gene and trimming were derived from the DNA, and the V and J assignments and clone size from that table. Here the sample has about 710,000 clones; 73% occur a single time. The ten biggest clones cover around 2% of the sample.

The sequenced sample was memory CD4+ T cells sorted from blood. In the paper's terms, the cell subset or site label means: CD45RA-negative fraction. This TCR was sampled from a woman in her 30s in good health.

Here is the DNA: TGTGCCAGCTCACCATTGGGGACGGGGGCCGCGGCCCAGTACTTC. The encoded protein is CASSPLGTGAAAQYF. The chain uses TRBV18 and TRBJ2-5; the D call could be TRBD1 or TRBD2, with each sharing 6 bases. The junction carries 19 bases between V and J, which are trimmed by 2 bases and 9 bases respectively. The CDR3 starts with the cysteine, ends with the phenylalanine, and has 15 residues. Only the CDR3 portion is preserved as DNA: 45 bases, with reading frame beginning at the first base. CDR1 KGHSH and CDR2 LQKENI are derived from the germline V gene.